This T cell receptor beta chain was obtained from a study of blood T cell repertoires in COVID-19 (dated by TCRdb to the early 2020s). Background for the entire study: Collaborator samples came from the United States, Italy and Spain and covered acute and convalescent phases of COVID-19. Where available, HLA class I and class II types were obtained from metadata supplied by the sample provider rather than from assay-based typing. Deeply sampled blood TCRbeta repertoires from subjects exposed to, actively infected with, or recovered from COVID-19 were included in the dataset. The samples were drawn from the first 160 participants of the ongoing ImmuneRACE study and from 1,254 subjects provided by 6 global collaborators. The material from the prospective study consisted of cDNA or gDNA derived from T cells, B-cell-depleted T cells, or PBMCs. Nearly every sample came with metadata listing a de-identified subject ID, COVID-19 status, age in years and sex. The repertoires were released in a freely available public database intended as a resource for research on the immune response to SARS-CoV-2.

Overall results and qualifications from the work: How much clinical and demographic metadata was included differed by source and by participant, and the metadata was provided uncurated.

From the cysteine up to the phenylalanine, the CDR3 has a length of 16 residues. This entry keeps only the CDR3 DNA: 48 bases, framed from base 1. CDR1 and CDR2 were assigned from the germline V gene (reference sequence) as SEHNR and FQNEAQ. Trimming takes 8 bases off V and 4 bases off J; junction bases not matched to a gene: 13. Participants in the prospective study were aged roughly 18 to 100 years, lived in 20 to 25 United States geographic areas, and enrolled through a virtual design. To assign participants to cohorts, the prospective study relied on clinical history that participants themselves reported in a screening survey and a study questionnaire. Mobile phlebotomists in the prospective study collected whole blood, serum and a nasopharyngeal or oropharyngeal swab from every participant. Prospective study participants could optionally give additional blood draws and questionnaires over a roughly two-month period. Before DNA extraction, blood samples from the prospective study were shipped at room temperature or frozen.

TCRbeta CDR3 regions were amplified from genomic DNA by means of the immunoSEQ Assay, a bias-controlled multiplex PCR. Concerning the study's data processing: The number of nucleated cells in each sample was estimated from the amplification of reference gene primers within the assay. Sequence reads were collapsed and filtered to measure the absolute abundance of every unique TCRbeta CDR3 rearrangement. For each sample, productive Simpson clonality was calculated by taking the square root of Simpson's diversity index across productive rearrangements. As stored in TCRdb, this immuneACCESS dataset retains in-frame rearrangements with V and J assigned. A fraction of the clones does not appear; measured against another copy, unresolved V genes explain less than half of the discrepancy, and the remainder lacks a known reason. That table furnishes V, J and clone size, whereas the DNA furnished D and trimming. The sample table shows some 170,000 clones, and about 90% are seen once. 1.2% of the sample belongs to the ten largest clones.

With respect to this clone: The antigen it recognizes is unknown. No much larger clonotype is one base removed from it; base qualities were not supplied.

This receptor was obtained from a human donor with acute COVID-19. The donor label of this sample is uncertain. The chain uses TRBV7-9 and TRBJ2-1; 8 middle bases align to TRBD2. Sequenced material: PBMCs or T cells enriched from blood (not recorded which). The sequence in DNA is TGTGCCAGCTCAGTAAATAGCGGGGCAAAATACAATGAGCAGTTCTTC. Its coded protein is CASSVNSGAKYNEQFF.